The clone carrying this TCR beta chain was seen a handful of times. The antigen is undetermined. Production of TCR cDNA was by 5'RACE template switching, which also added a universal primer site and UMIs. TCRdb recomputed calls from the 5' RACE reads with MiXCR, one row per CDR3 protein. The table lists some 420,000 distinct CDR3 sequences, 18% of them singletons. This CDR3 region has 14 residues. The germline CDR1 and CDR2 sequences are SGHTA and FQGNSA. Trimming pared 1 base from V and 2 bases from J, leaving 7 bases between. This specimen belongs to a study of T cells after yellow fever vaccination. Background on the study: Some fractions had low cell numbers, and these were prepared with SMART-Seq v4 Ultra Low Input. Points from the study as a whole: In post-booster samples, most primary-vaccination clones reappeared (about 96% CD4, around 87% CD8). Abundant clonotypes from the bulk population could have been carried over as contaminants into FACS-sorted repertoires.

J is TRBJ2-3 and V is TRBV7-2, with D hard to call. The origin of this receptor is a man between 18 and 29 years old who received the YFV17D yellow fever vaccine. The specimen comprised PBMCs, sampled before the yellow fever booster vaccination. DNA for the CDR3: TGTGCCAGCAGCTTAGTGGTCTACACAGATACGCAGTATTTT. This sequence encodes CASSLVVYTDTQYF.